This T cell receptor beta chain was identified during a study of CD8+CD57+ T cells in acquired aplastic anemia. Study conclusions and caveats: CD8+ Simpson's diversity in patients was not significantly different from that in controls.

According to the study, genomic DNA was the template for TCR beta VDJ and CDR3 profiling. TCRdb re-derived calls from the reads in MiXCR, one entry per CDR3 protein. Found here are over 150,000 distinct CDR3 sequences, 55% to 65% of them singletons; the top ten hold approximately 40%. The germline CDR1 and CDR2 sequences are LNHNV and YYDKDF (reference sequence). CDR3 size: 11 residues. Patients sequenced had flow cytometry evidence of CD8+CD57+ cell expansion. Each patient had severe acquired aplastic anemia. Concerning this clonotype itself: Its antigen is undetermined. At one end the junction does not follow the germline gene, possibly because of a read error.

Sequenced material: sorted CD4+, CD8+, or CD8+CD57+ T cells (not recorded which) from PBMCs. This rearrangement joins TRBV15 to TRBJ1-3; D unresolved. The sequence was obtained from a human donor with aplastic anemia. The CDR3 coding sequence is TGTGCCACCAGCTCCGGAAGCACCATATATTTT. Translation: CATSSGSTIYF.